Reported below is one TCR beta chain. What it binds is unknown. This entry comes from a study of OX40 agonist ivuxolimab in advanced cancers. Turning to the study itself: People who had prior anti-PD-1, anti-PD-L1 or anti-CTLA-4 therapy could take part, and about 40% had some. The study's findings and limits: Averaging showed that CD8+ T cells had more expanded clones than CD4+ did.

The CDR3 loop spans 12 amino acids. Deletions cut 4 bases from V and 7 bases from J, with 10 bases between. In germline, CDR1 is SNHLY, CDR2 FYNNEI. Using immunoSEQ multiplex PCR, the repertoire was profiled, and TCRdb retains in-frame clones only, with some absent. The repertoire holds roughly 63,000 clones, 75% to 90% seen once, with around 11% in the top ten. The starting material was CD4+ or CD8+ T cells sorted from blood, obtained in a trial of the OX40 agonist ivuxolimab. The TCR originated in an adult with an advanced solid tumor such as melanoma, head and neck, liver or kidney cancer. The genes are TRBV2 and TRBJ2-5; a possible D gene is TRBD2 (5 bases). Written as DNA, the CDR3 is TGTGCCAGCAGTGTTGGTGCGGGGACCCAGTACTTC. Protein product: CASSVGAGTQYF. Drawing the rest from reference TRBV2 and TRBJ2-5, the complete variable domain is EPEVTQTPSHQVTQMGQEVILRCVPISNHLYFYWYRQILGQKVEFLVSFYNNEISEKSEIFDDQFSVERPDGSNFTLKIRSTKLEDSAMYFCASSVGAGTQYFGPGTRLLVL.